This entry is about one T cell receptor beta chain. The sample is drawn from a study of cytomegalovirus exposure and HLA in healthy donors. Study information: Early on, a data release was issued that held about 85 million unique TCRs from HLA-typed donors. For the approximately 360 genotyped donors, roughly 81% fell within the Caucasian-associated ancestry cluster.

Use of 60 Vbeta and 13 Jbeta primers characterized the PCR. The repertoire was sequenced with immunoSEQ multiplex PCR; TCRdb's copy has only in-frame clones and lacks some. The table shows roughly 180,000 clones, with approximately 80% occurring only once. The J segment lost 5 bases and the V segment lost 3 bases, leaving 11 bases of the junction unmatched. This CDR3 has 18 amino acids. Germline CDR1 KGHSH, CDR2 LQKENI. The specimen sequenced was PBMCs. The chain has TRBV18 and TRBJ1-4, with 11 bases fitting TRBD1. This receptor was obtained from a man between 18 and 29 years old in good health and CMV-seronegative. CDR3 sequence (DNA): TGTGCCAGCTCACCGGACAGGGGGCCCGACGGGAGGAATGAAAAACTGTTTTTT. Amino acid sequence: CASSPDRGPDGRNEKLFF.